Listed here are 7 T cell receptor beta chains from one sample, sequenced in a study of shared clonotypes between healthy human individuals. Sequenced by immunoSEQ multiplex PCR; TCRdb stores in-frame clones only, minus some. The sample lists more than 400,000 clones, about 78% occurring once. Sequenced material: PBMCs. The receptors shown here come from a woman aged 40 to 50 in good health. Some clones in this sample may be carry-over from other donors' samples.

The chain links TRBV5-5 to TRBJ2-7, with D perhaps TRBD1 (5 bases). V was pared by 2 bases and J by 2 bases, with 11 bases between. Germline V gives CDR1 SGHKS, CDR2 YYEKEE (reference sequence). This CDR3 has 14 amino acids. The CDR3 here is CASSFGVTAYEQYF. The CDR3 DNA is TGTGCCAGCAGCTTTGGGGTGACAGCCTACGAGCAGTACTTC.

This clone has only one observation. CDR3: CASSPTTGGIDTQYF. CDR3 bases: TGTGCCAGCTCACCAACCACAGGGGGCATCGATACGCAGTATTTT. This sequence joins TRBV18 and TRBJ2-3, with 9 bases identical to TRBD1. Unmatched junction bases numbered 6, after V lost 2 bases and J lost 6 bases. The CDR3 has 15 residues. Germline V gives CDR1 KGHSH, CDR2 LQKENI. Supplemented by reference TRBV18 and TRBJ2-3, the full variable domain reads NAGVMQNPRHLVRRRGQEARLRCSPMKGHSHVYWYRQLPEEGLKFMVYLQKENIIDESGMPKERFSAEFPKEGPSILRIQQVVRGDSAAYFCASSPTTGGIDTQYFGPGTRLTVL.

The chain carries TRBV5-6 and TRBJ2-5; 10 positions match TRBD1. This CDR3 has 16 amino acids. Germline V CDR1 and CDR2: SGHDT, YYEEEE. V lost 6 bases and J lost 5; bases outside the gene matches: 13. CDR3 DNA: TGTGCCAGCACCCAACGACCGACAGGGGGCTGGGAGACCCAGTACTTC. Protein product: CASTQRPTGGWETQYF.

This rearrangement joins TRBV5-4 to TRBJ2-5, with 8 bases identical to TRBD2. The assigned J gene may be wrong: the sequence end matches TRBJ2-7 better. Germline V gives CDR1 SGHNT, CDR2 YYREEE (reference sequence). The CDR3 contains 15 residues. In DNA form, the CDR3 reads TGTGCCAGCAGCCGCAGGCGGGAGGTATCCTACGAGCAGTACTTC. Translating gives CASSRRREVSYEQYF.

This chain joins TRBV6-1 and TRBJ1-5; D is unresolved. The length of the CDR3 is 15 residues. Germline V gene sequence: CDR1 MNHNS, CDR2 SASEGT. Trimming removed 1 base at V and 0 bases at J, with 7 bases between. CDR3 loop: CASSEGGFSNQPQHF. For the CDR3, the DNA is TGTGCCAGCAGTGAAGGGGGATTTAGCAATCAGCCCCAGCATTTT.

The CDR3 nucleotides read TGTGCCACCAGCAGAGACCTGGAGGTTGTGGATCAAGAGACCCAGTACTTC. Residues: CATSRDLEVVDQETQYF. The chain combines TRBV15 with TRBJ2-5; D possibly corresponds to TRBD2 (5 bases). Per the germline V gene, CDR1 is LNHNV and CDR2 is YYDKDF (reference sequence). This CDR3 has 17 residues. V was pared by 0 bases and J by 2 bases, with 16 bases between.

Comments on this clone: This specimen includes other DNA sequences encoding the same CDR3. The V and J genes are TRBV27 and TRBJ1-2; possibly TRBD1 for D (5 bases). The CDR3 is 14 amino acids. V was cut by 7 bases and J by 7 bases, with 19 bases left in between. CDR1 MNHEY and CDR2 SMNVEV come from the germline V gene (reference sequence). DNA of the CDR3: TGTGCCAGCAAAGGGGTGGCGCCGTGGGGTGGCTACACCTTC. Protein product: CASKGVAPWGGYTF.